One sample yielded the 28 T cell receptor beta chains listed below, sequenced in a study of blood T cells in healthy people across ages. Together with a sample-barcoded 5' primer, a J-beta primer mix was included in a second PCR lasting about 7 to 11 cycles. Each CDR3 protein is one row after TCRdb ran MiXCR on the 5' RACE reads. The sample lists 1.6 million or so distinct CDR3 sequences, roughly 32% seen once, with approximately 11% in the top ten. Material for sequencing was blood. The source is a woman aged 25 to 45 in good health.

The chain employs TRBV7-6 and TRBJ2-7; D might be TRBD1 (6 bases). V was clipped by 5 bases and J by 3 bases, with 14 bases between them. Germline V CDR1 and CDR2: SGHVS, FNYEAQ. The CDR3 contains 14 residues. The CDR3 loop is CASSTDVGGYEQYF. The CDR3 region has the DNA TGTGCCAGCAGCACTGACGTAGGGGGCTACGAGCAGTACTTC.

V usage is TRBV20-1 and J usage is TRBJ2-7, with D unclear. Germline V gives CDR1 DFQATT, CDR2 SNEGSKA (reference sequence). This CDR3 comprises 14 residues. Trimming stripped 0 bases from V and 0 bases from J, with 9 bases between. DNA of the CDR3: TGCAGTGCTAGAGATCCCGCCAGCTCCTACGAGCAGTACTTC. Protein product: CSARDPASSYEQYF.

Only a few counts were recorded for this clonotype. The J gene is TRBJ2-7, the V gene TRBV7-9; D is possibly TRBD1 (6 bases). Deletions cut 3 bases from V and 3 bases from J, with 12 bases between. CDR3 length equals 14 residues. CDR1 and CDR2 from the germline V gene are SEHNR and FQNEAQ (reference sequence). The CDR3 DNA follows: TGTGCCAGCAGCTTCCGGACAGATCACTACGAGCAGTACTTC. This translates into CASSFRTDHYEQYF. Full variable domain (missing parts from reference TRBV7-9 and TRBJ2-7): DTGVSQNPRHKITKRGQNVTFRCDPISEHNRLYWYRQTLGQGPEFLTYFQNEAQLEKSRLLSDRFSAERPKGSFSTLEIQRTEQGDSAMYLCASSFRTDHYEQYFGPGTRLTVT.

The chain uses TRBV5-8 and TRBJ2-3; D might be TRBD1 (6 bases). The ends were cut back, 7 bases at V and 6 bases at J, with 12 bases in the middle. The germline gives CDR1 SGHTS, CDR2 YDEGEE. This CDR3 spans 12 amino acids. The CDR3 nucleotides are TGTGCCAGCTGTGGGGGCGGGGATACGCAGTATTTT. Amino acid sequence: CASCGGGDTQYF.

CDR3 loop: CASSWGDRCDTQYF. In DNA, the CDR3 is TGCGCCAGCAGCTGGGGAGACAGGTGCGATACGCAGTATTTT. V usage is TRBV5-1 and J usage is TRBJ2-3, with D possibly being TRBD1 (6 bases). Per the germline V gene, CDR1 is SGHRS and CDR2 is YFSETQ. The CDR3 has 14 residues. The V end lost 3 bases, the J end lost 6 bases, and 14 bases lay between the germline ends. Combining the CDR3 with reference TRBV5-1 and TRBJ2-3 gives the whole variable domain KAGVTQTPRYLIKTRGQQVTLSCSPISGHRSVSWYQQTPGQGLQFLFEYFSETQRNKGNFPGRFSGRQFSNSRSEMNVSTLELGDSALYLCASSWGDRCDTQYFGPGTRLTVL.

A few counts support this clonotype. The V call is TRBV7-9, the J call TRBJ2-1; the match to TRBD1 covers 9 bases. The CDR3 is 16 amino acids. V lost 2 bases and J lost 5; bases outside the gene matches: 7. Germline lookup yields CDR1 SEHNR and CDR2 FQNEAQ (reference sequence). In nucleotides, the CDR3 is TGTGCCAGCAGCTTACCCGGGACAGGGACCCACAATGAGCAGTTCTTC. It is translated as CASSLPGTGTHNEQFF.

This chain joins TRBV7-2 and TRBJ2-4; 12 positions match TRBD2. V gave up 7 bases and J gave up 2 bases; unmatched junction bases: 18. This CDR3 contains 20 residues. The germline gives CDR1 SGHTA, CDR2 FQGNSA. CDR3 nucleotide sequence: TGTGCCAGCAACTCTCCCGTCGGGCTAGCGGGAGGGGCTTCCAAAAACATTCAGTACTTC. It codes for CASNSPVGLAGGASKNIQYF.

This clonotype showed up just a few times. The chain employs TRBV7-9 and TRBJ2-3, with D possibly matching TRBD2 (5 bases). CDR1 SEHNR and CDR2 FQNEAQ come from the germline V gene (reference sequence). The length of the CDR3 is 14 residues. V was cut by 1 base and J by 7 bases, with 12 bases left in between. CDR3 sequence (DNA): TGTGCCAGCAGCTTAGAGCCGGGGAAGTATACGCAGTATTTT. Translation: CASSLEPGKYTQYF. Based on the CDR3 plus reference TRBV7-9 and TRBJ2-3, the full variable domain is DTGVSQNPRHKITKRGQNVTFRCDPISEHNRLYWYRQTLGQGPEFLTYFQNEAQLEKSRLLSDRFSAERPKGSFSTLEIQRTEQGDSAMYLCASSLEPGKYTQYFGPGTRLTVL.

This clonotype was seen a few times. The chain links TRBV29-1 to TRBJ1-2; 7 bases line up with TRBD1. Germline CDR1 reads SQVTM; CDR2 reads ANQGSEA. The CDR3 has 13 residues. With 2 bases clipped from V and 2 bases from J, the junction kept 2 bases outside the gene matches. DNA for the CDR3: TGCAGCGTTGAAACAGGGGCAAACTATGGCTACACCTTC. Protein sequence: CSVETGANYGYTF.

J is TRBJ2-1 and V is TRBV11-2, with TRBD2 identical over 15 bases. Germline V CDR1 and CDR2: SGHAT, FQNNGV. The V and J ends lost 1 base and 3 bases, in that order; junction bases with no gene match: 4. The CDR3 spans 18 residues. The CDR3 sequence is CASSLGTSGGADYNEQFF. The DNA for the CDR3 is TGTGCCAGCAGCTTAGGGACTAGCGGGGGGGCGGACTACAATGAGCAGTTCTTC.

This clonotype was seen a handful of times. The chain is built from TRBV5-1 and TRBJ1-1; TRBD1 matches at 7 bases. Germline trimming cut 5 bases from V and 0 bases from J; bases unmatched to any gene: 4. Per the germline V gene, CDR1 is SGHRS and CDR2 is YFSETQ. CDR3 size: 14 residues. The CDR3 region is CASRMGQLNTEAFF. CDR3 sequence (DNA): TGCGCCAGCAGGATGGGACAGTTGAACACTGAAGCTTTCTTT. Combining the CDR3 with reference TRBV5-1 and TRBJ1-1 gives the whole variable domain KAGVTQTPRYLIKTRGQQVTLSCSPISGHRSVSWYQQTPGQGLQFLFEYFSETQRNKGNFPGRFSGRQFSNSRSEMNVSTLELGDSALYLCASRMGQLNTEAFFGQGTRLTVV.

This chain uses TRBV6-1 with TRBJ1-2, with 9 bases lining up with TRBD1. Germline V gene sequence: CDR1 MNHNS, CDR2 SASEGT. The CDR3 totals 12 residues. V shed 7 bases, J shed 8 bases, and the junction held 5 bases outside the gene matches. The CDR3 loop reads CASTGQGKGYTF. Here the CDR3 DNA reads TGTGCCAGCACCGGACAGGGGAAAGGCTACACCTTC.

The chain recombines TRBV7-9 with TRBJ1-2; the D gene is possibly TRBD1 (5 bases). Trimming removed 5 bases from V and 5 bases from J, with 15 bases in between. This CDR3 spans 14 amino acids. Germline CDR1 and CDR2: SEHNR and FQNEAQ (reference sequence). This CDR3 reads CASSPRGTGYGYTF. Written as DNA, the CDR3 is TGTGCCAGCAGCCCCCGGGGGACGGGGTATGGCTACACCTTC.

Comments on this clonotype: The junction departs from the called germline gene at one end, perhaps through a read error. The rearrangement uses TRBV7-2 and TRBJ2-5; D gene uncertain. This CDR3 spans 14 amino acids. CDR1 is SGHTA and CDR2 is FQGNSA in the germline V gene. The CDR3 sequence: CASNLVRGQETQYF. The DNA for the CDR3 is TGTGCCAGCAACTTAGTGCGAGGACAAGAGACCCAGTACTTC. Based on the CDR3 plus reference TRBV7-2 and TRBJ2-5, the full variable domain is GAGVSQSPSNKVTEKGKDVELRCDPISGHTALYWYRQSLGQGLEFLIYFQGNSAPDKSGLPSDRFSAERTGGSVSTLTIQRTQQEDSAVYLCASNLVRGQETQYFGPGTRLLVL.

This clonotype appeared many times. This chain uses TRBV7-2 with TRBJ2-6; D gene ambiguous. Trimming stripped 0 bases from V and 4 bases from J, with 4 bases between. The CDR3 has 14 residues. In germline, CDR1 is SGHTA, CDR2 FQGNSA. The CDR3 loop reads CASSLAGGANVLTF. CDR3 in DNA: TGTGCCAGCAGCTTAGCTGGAGGGGCCAACGTCCTGACTTTC. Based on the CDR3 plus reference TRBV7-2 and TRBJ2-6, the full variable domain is GAGVSQSPSNKVTEKGKDVELRCDPISGHTALYWYRQSLGQGLEFLIYFQGNSAPDKSGLPSDRFSAERTGGSVSTLTIQRTQQEDSAVYLCASSLAGGANVLTFGAGSRLTVL.

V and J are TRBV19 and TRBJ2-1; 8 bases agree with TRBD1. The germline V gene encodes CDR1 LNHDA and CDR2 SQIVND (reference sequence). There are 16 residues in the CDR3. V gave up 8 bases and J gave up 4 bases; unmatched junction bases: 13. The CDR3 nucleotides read TGTGCCAGTGCCAATTTACAGGGGGTCCTATACAATGAGCAGTTCTTC. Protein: CASANLQGVLYNEQFF.

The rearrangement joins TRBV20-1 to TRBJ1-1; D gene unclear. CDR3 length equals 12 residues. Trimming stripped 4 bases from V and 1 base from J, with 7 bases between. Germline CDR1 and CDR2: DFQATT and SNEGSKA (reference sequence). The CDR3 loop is CSATLRNTEAFF. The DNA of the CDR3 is TGCAGTGCTACCCTGAGGAACACTGAAGCTTTCTTT.

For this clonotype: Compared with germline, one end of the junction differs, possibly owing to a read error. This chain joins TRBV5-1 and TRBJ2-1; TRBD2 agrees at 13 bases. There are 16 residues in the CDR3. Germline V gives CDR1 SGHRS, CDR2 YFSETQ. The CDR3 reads CASSIRLAGGPNEQVF. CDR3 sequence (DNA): TGCGCCAGCAGCATACGACTAGCGGGGGGTCCGAATGAGCAGGTCTTC.

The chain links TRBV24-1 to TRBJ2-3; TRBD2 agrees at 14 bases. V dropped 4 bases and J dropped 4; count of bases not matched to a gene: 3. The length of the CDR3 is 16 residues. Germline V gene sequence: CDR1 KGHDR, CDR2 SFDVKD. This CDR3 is CATSDRTSGRPDTQYF. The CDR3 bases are TGTGCCACCAGTGACCGGACTAGCGGGAGGCCAGATACGCAGTATTTT.

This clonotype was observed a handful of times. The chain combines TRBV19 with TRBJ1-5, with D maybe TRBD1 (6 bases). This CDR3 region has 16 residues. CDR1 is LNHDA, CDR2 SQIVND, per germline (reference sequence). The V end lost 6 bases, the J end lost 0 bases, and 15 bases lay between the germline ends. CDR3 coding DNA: TGTGCCAGTAGAAATTTAAAACAGGGTAGCAATCAGCCCCAGCATTTT. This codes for CASRNLKQGSNQPQHF.

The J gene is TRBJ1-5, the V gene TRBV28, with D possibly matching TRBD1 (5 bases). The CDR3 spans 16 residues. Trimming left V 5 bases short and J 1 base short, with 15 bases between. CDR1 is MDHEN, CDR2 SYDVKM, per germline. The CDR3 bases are TGTGCCAGCAGTGACGCGACGGGACGAAGCAATCAGCCCCAGCATTTT. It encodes CASSDATGRSNQPQHF.

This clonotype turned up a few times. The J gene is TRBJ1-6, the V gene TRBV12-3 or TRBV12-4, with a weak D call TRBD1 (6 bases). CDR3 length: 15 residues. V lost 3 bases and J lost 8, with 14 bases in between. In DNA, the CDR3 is TGTGCCAGCAGTTTTGGCAGGGGAGGTGATTCACCCCTCCACTTT. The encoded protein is CASSFGRGGDSPLHF.

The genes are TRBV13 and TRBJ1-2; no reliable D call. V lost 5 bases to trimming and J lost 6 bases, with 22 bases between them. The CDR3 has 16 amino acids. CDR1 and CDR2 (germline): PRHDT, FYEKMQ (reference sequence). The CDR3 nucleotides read TGTGCCAGCAGCCTCACCCCCGGGTTCTCTAGGGATGGCTACACCTTC. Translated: CASSLTPGFSRDGYTF.

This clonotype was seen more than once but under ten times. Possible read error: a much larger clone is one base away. Written as DNA, the CDR3 is TGTGCCAGCAGCACGGACAGGTACCGGAGTGAAAAACGGTTTTTT. It yields the protein CASSTDRYRSEKRFF. The gene calls are TRBV7-2 and TRBJ1-4; the match to TRBD1 covers 7 bases. This CDR3 contains 15 residues. Germline V gene data show CDR1 as SGHTA and CDR2 as FQGNSA.

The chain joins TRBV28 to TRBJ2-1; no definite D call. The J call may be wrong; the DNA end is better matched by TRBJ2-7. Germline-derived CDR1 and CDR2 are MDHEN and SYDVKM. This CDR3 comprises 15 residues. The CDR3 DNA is TGTGCCAGCAGTTCAATGGCTGGCCAGAGTGACGAGCAGTACTTC. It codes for CASSSMAGQSDEQYF.

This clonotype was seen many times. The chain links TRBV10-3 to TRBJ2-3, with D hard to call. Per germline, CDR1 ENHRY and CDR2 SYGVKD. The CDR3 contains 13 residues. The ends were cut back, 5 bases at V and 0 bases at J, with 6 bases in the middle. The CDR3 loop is CAISWVSTDTQYF. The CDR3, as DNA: TGTGCCATCAGTTGGGTTAGCACAGATACGCAGTATTTT.

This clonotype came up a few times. CDR3 sequence (DNA): TGTGCCAGCAGCGTAGATGTGACTATGACGACCCAGTACTTC. This encodes CASSVDVTMTTQYF. The rearrangement uses TRBV9 and TRBJ2-5, with D maybe TRBD2 (5 bases). CDR3 length: 14 amino acids. V was clipped by 0 bases and J by 7 bases, with 13 bases between them. The germline V gene encodes CDR1 SGDLS and CDR2 YYNGEE.

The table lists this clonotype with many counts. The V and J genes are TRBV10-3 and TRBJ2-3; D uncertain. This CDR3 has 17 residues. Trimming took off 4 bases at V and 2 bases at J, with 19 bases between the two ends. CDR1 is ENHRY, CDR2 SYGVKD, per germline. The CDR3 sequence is CAISALWGNSPTDTQYF. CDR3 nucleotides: TGTGCCATCAGTGCCTTATGGGGTAATTCACCCACAGATACGCAGTATTTT.